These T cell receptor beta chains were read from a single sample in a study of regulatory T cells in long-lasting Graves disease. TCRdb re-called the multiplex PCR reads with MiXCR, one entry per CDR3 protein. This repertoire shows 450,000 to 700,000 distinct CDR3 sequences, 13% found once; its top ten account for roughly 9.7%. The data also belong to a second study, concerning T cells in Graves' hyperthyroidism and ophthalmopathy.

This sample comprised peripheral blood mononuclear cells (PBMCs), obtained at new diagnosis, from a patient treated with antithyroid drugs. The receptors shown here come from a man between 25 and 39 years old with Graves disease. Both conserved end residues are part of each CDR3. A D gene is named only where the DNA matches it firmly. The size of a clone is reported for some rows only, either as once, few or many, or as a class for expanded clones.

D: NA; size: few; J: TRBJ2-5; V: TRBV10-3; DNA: TGTGCCATCAGTGACCCGACCGAGAACCAAGAGACCCAGTACTTC; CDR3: CAISDPTENQETQYF
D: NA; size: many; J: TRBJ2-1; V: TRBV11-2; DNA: TGTGCCAGCAGCTTCCCGCACAATGAGCAGTTCTTC; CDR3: CASSFPHNEQFF
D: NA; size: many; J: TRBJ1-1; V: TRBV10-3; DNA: TGTGCCATCAGTGTAGATGACACTGAAGCTTTCTTT; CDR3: CAISVDDTEAFF
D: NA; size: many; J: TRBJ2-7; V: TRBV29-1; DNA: TGCAGCGCCACCCTAGAAAACTATGGTGTCTACGAGCAGTACTTC; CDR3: CSATLENYGVYEQYF
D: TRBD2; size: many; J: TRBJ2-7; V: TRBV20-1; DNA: TGCAGTGCTGCCTCTAGCGGGAAGGAGCAGTACTTC; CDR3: CSAASSGKEQYF
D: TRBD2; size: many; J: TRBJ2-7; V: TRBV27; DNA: TGTGCCAGCAGATGGACGAAACTAGCGGGAGGAATAGGCTACGAGCAGTACTTC; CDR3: CASRWTKLAGGIGYEQYF
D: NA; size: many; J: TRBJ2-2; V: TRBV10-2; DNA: TGCGCCAGCACGGGGGCCGGGGAGCTGTTTTTT; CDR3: CASTGAGELFF
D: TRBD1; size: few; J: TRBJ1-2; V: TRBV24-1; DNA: TGTGCCACCAGTGCCTCCGGGACAGGGAGGGGCGGCTACACCTTC; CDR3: CATSASGTGRGGYTF
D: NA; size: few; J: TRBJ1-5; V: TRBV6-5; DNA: TGTGCCAGCAGTTACGCGGCGGGAAATCAGCCCCAGCATTTT; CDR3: CASSYAAGNQPQHF
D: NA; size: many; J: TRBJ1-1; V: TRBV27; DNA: TGTGCCAGCAGTTTAGGGGGGGTTGGCACTGAAGCTTTCTTT; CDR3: CASSLGGVGTEAFF
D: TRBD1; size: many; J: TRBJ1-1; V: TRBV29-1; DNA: TGCAGCGTAATCCGATTGATAACCGGGACAGGGGTGGACACTGAAGCTTTCTTT; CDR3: CSVIRLITGTGVDTEAFF
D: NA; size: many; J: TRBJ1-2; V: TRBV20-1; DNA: TGCAGTGGCGTGGGGGGACAAGACTATGGCTACACCTTC; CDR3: CSGVGGQDYGYTF
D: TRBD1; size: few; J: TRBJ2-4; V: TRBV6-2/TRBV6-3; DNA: TGTGCCAGCAGTTTTGGGGGACAGGGAGCCAAAAACATTCAGTACTTC; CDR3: CASSFGGQGAKNIQYF
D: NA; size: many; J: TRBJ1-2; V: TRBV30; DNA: TGTGCCTGGAGTGTACGAGGGGGAGGCTATGGCTACACCTTC; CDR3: CAWSVRGGGYGYTF
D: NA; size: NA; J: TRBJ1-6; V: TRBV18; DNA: TGTGCCAGCTGCACCGGGAATTCACCCCTCCACTTT; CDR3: CASCTGNSPLHF
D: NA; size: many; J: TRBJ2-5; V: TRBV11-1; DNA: TGTGCCAGCAGCCCCCGCTGGAGGAACCAAGAGACCCAGTACTTC; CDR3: CASSPRWRNQETQYF
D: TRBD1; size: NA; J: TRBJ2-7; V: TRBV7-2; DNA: TGTGCCCGCAGCTCCCCGACAGGGGTCAGGTCCTACGAGCAGTACTTC; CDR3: CARSSPTGVRSYEQYF
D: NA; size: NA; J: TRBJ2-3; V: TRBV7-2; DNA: TGTGCCAGCAGCCCGGACGGATTAAGCACAGATACGCAGTATTTT; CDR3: CASSPDGLSTDTQYF
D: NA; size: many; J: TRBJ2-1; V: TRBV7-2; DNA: TGTGCCAGCAGCCTGCCCTTTGGGGAGAGTGAGCAGTTCTTC; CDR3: CASSLPFGESEQFF
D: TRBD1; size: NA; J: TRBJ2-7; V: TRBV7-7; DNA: TGTGCTAGCAGCTCGGGACAGGGGGCCGAGCAGTACTTC; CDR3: CASSSGQGAEQYF
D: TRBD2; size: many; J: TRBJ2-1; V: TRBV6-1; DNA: TGTGCCAGCAGGGGACTAGCGCAGGAGGGCAATGAGCAGTTCTTC; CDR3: CASRGLAQEGNEQFF
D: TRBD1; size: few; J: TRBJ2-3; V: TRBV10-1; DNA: TGCGCCAGCAGTGAGTCGCATTTCGGGGACAGGATGAGCACAGATACGCAGTATTTT; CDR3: CASSESHFGDRMSTDTQYF
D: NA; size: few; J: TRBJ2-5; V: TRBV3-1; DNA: TGTGCCAGCAGCCAGAGAGACAGGACCATCCAAGAGACCCAGTACTTC; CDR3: CASSQRDRTIQETQYF
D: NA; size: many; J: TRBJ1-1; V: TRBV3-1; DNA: TGTGCCAGCAGCCCGAGGGGGAGGAACACTGAAGCTTTCTTT; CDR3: CASSPRGRNTEAFF
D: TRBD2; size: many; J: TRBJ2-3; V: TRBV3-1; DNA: TGTGCCAGCAGCCCCGCTCTCCGCGGGAGGGGAGATGATACGCAGTATTTT; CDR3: CASSPALRGRGDDTQYF
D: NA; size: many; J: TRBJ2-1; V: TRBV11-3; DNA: TGTGCCAGCAGCCGAAACAGCTACAATGAGCAGTTCTTC; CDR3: CASSRNSYNEQFF
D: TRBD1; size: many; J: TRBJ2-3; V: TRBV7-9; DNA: TGTGCCAGCAGCGAGGGGACAGTTGCAGATACGCAGTATTTT; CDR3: CASSEGTVADTQYF
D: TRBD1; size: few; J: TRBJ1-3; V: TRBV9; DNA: TGTGCCAGCAGCGTAGGCCCAGGGGGGGGCTCCACGAACACCATATATTTT; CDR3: CASSVGPGGGSTNTIYF
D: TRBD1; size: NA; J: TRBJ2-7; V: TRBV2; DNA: TGTTCCAGCAGTGCGGGGACAGGGGGCCGGGACGAGCAGTACTTC; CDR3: CSSSAGTGGRDEQYF
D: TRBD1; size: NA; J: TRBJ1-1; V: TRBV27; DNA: TGTGCCAGCAGTTTAGGTTGGGACAGTAAAGCTTTCTTT; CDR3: CASSLGWDSKAFF
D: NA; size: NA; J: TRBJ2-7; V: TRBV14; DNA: TGTGCCAGCAGCCAAGTGGCGGGCAAGCAGTACTTC; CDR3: CASSQVAGKQYF
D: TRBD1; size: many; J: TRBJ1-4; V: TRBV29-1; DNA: TGCAGCGTTTCGACAGGGGGGGATGAAAAACTGTTTTTT; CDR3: CSVSTGGDEKLFF
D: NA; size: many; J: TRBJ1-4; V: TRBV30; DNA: TGTGCCTGGAGTGTCAGTACTAATGAAAAACTGTTTTTT; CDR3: CAWSVSTNEKLFF
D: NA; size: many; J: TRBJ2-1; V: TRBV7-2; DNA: TGTGCCAGCAGCTCCCTAGAGGTTAAGTTCTTC; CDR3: CASSSLEVKFF
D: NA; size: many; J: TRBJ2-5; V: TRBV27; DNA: TGTGCCAGCAGTTTTCGATACGGGGAGACCCAGTACTTC; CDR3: CASSFRYGETQYF
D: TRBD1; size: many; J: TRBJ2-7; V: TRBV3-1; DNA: TGTGCCAGCAGCCACCGGGACAGGGTTTACGAGCAGTACTTC; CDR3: CASSHRDRVYEQYF
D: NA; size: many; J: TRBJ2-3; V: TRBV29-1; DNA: TGCAGCGTTGGTCCGCGCGGGCGGATCTCTCGCACAGATACGCAGTATTTT; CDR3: CSVGPRGRISRTDTQYF
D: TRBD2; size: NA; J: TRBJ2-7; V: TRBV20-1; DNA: TGCAGTGCCCTTATTAGCGGGAGTTTCGAGCAGTACTTC; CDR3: CSALISGSFEQYF
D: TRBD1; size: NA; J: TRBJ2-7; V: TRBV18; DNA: TGTGCCAGCTCACCACTTGCTCAGGGGGCCTACGAGCAGTACTTC; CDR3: CASSPLAQGAYEQYF
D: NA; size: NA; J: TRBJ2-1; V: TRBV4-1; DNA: TGCGCCAGCAGCCGGAAGTCGGAAACTGGTTACAATGAGCAGTTCTTC; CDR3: CASSRKSETGYNEQFF
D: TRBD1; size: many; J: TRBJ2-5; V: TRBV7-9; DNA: TGTGCCAGCAGCTTAGAACAGGGGGAGACCCAGTACTTC; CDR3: CASSLEQGETQYF
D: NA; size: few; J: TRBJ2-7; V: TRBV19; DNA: TGTGCCAGTAGCAGGGGTTTGAGGAACTCCTACGAGCAGTACTTC; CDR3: CASSRGLRNSYEQYF
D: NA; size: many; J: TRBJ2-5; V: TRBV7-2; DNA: TGTGCCAGCAGCTTGTTTAGGGAGAGTGAGACCCAGTACTTC; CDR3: CASSLFRESETQYF
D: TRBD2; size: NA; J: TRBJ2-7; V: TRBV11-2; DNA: TGTGCCAGCAGCTTAGACCTAGCGGTTACCTACGAGCAGTACTTC; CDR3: CASSLDLAVTYEQYF
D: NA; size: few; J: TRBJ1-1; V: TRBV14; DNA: TGTGCCAGCAGCCAAGTACCCCTTCGAGAAGCTTTCTTT; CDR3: CASSQVPLREAFF
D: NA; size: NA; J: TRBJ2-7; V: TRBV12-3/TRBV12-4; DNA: TGTGCCGGCACCCCGTACAGGTCCCAAGGCGAGCAGTACTTC; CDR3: CAGTPYRSQGEQYF
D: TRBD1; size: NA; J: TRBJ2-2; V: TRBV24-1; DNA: TGTGCCACCCTAAACAGGGGGCACACCGGGGAGCTGTTTTTT; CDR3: CATLNRGHTGELFF
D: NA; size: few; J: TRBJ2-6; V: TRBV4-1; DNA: TGCGCCAGCAGCCAAGAAGGGGGAACTGGGGCCAACGTCCTGACTTTC; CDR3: CASSQEGGTGANVLTF
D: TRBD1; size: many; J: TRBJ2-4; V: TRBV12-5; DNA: TGTGCTAGTGGTTTGGTACTCGGACAGGGAGGAACCAAAAACATTCAGTACTTC; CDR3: CASGLVLGQGGTKNIQYF
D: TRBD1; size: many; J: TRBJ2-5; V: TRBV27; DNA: TGTGCCAGCAGCCCCGACAGGGGCCAAGAGACCCAGTACTTC; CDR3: CASSPDRGQETQYF
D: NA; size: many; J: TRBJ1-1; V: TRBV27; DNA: TGTGCCAGCAGTTTAGGGGACACCATCACTGAAGCTTTCTTT; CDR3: CASSLGDTITEAFF
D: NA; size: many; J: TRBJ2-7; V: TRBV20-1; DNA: TGCAGTGCTAGAGGGGGGACTGACGAAGGGGAGCAGTACTTC; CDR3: CSARGGTDEGEQYF
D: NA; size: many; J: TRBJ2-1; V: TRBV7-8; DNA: TGTGCCAGCACCCCGCAGAGGGAGCCGGTCTACAATGAGCAGTTCTTC; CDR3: CASTPQREPVYNEQFF
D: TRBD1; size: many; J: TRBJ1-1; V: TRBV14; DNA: TGTGCCAGCAGCCAAGGGGCAGGGGGCACTGAAGCTTTCTTT; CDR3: CASSQGAGGTEAFF
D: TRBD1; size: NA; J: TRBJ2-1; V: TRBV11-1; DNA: TGTGCCAGCAGCTCCGGGACCGATCGCAGGGGGCGGAGGCCGGGACTCAGGTTCTACAATGAGCAGTTCTTC; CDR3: CASSSGTDRRGRRPGLRFYNEQFF
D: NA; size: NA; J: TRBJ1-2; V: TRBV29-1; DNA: TGCAGCGTTGGCCCCAAACACAGGCGGGGCTACACCTTC; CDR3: CSVGPKHRRGYTF
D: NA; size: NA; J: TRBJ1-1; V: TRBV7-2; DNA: TGTGCCAGCAGCTTAGCCATTGAAGCTTTCTTT; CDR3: CASSLAIEAFF